This T cell receptor beta chain stems from a study of response to subunit inactivated influenza vaccine. As concerns this clonotype: Its antigen is undetermined.

The germline V and J ends were trimmed by 5 bases and 8 bases, with 16 bases remaining between them. CDR3 length: 15 amino acids. Germline-derived CDR1 and CDR2 are MDHEN and SYDVKM. Broader study findings: T cells newly recruited by each seasonal influenza vaccination are few, the authors suggested.

Using its own MiXCR run on the RT-PCR reads, TCRdb lists one record per CDR3 protein. In the table there are about 160,000 distinct CDR3 sequences, roughly 10% of which are singletons. This sequence originates from a man aged 45-65 years who received an inactivated influenza vaccine. Here the sequenced sample was non-naive T cells sorted from PBMCs, taken more than 35 days after vaccination. This chain links TRBV28 with TRBJ1-6, with a weak D call TRBD1 (5 bases). The CDR3 DNA follows: TGTGCCAGCAGTACCTACAGGCTCGGGGATTCACCCCTCCACTTT. It codes for CASSTYRLGDSPLHF.